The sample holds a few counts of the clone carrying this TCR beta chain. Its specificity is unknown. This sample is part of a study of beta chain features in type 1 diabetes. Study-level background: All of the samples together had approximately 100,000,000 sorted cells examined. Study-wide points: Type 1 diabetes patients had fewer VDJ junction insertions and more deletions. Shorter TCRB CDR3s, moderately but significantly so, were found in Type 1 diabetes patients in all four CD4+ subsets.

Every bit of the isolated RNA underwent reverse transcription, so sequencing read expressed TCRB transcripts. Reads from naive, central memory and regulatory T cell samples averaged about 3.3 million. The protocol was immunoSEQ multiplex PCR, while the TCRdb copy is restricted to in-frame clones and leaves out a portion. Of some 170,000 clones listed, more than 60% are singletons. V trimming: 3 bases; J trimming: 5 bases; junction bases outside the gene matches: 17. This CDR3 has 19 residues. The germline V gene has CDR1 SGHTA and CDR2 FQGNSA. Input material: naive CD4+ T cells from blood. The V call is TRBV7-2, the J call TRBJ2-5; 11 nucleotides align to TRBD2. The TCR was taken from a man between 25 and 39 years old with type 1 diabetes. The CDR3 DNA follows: TGTGCCAGCAGCTTCAAACTGACTAGCGGGAATCGGGTGGGGGAGACCCAGTACTTC. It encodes CASSFKLTSGNRVGETQYF.